This entry is about one T cell receptor (beta chain). TCRdb's copy holds only in-frame clones and misses some; the assay was immunoSEQ multiplex PCR. The table has about 2.4 million clones, 93% seen once; the top ten hold 0.35% to 0.45%. This sample stems from a study of shared clonotypes between healthy human individuals. V lost 3 bases, J lost 2 bases, and 8 bases lay in between. Germline CDR1 and CDR2: MDHEN and SYDVKM. This CDR3 comprises 14 residues. The V call is TRBV28, the J call TRBJ2-1; D is unclear. This clonotype was sampled from a man aged 18 to 29 in good health. Some clones in this sample may be carry-over from other donors' samples. Sequencing input: naive CD4+ T cells from PBMCs. Subset here: CD45RA+ positively selected. This CDR3 is CASSLVSTYNEQFF. The CDR3 bases are TGTGCCAGCAGTTTGGTCTCCACCTACAATGAGCAGTTCTTC. Looking up the rest from reference TRBV28 and TRBJ2-1 gives the full variable domain: DVKVTQSSRYLVKRTGEKVFLECVQDMDHENMFWYRQDPGLGLRLIYFSYDVKMKEKGDIPEGYSVSREKKERFSLILESASTNQTSMYLCASSLVSTYNEQFFGPGTRLTVL.